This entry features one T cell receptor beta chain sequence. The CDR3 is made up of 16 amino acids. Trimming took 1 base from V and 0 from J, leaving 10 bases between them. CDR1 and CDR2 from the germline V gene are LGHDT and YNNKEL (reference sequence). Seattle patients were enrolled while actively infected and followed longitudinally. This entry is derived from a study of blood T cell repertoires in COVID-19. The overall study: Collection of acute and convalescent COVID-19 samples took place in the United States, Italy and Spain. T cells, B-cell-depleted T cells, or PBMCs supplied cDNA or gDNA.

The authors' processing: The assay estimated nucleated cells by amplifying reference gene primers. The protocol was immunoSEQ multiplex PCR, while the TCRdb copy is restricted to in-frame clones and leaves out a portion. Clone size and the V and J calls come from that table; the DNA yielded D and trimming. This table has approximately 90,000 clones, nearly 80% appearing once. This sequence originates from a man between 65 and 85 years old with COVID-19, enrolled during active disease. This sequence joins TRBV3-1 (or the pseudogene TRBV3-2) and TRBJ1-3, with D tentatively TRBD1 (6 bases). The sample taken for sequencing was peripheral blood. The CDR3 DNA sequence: TGTGCCAGCAGCCAAGGCTGGGACAACTCTGGAAACACCATATATTTT. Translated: CASSQGWDNSGNTIYF.